The clone carrying this T cell receptor (beta chain) was counted ten times or more. TCRdb itself ran the 5' RACE reads through MiXCR, one entry per CDR3 protein. The table has over 40,000 distinct CDR3 sequences, roughly 6% seen once. The data are from a study of neurological immune-mediated disorders. Specimen: CD4+ T cells from blood. This clonotype was sampled from a woman aged 40 to 50 in good health.

This CDR3 reads CASSLAGTGGEKLFF. DNA of the CDR3: TGCGCCAGCAGCTTGGCCGGGACAGGGGGAGAAAAACTGTTTTTT. The chain is built from TRBV5-1 and TRBJ1-4, with 11 bases matching TRBD1. Trimming removed 0 bases from V and 8 bases from J; junction bases left unmatched: 3. Per the germline V gene, CDR1 is SGHRS and CDR2 is YFSETQ. There are 15 residues in the CDR3.